This T cell receptor (beta chain) was recovered during a study of CD8 T cells in Susac syndrome. From blood CD8+ and CD4+ T cells, the TCR beta chain was sequenced. The healthy controls were matched to patients by age and sex. TEMRA cells were enriched by FACS, and CD4+ and CD8+ T cells were negatively isolated. With random hexamers, reverse transcription was performed on about 0.5 to 1 ug of RNA. One entry per CDR3 protein results from TCRdb running MiXCR on the immunoSEQ multiplex PCR reads. The sample has some 80,000 distinct CDR3 sequences; just under 95% are singletons. The count of this clonotype is one. The sequence was collected from a human donor in good health. Material for sequencing was CD8+ T cells from PBMCs.

The CDR3: CASSSRQGATNQPQHF. CDR3 DNA: TGTGCCAGCAGTTCTCGACAGGGGGCCACCAATCAGCCCCAGCATTTT. This chain connects TRBV6-4 to TRBJ1-5; 10 nucleotides agree with TRBD1. CDR1 is MRHNA and CDR2 is SNTAGT in the germline V gene. The CDR3 is 16 residues long. V dropped 5 bases and J dropped 3; count of bases not matched to a gene: 7.